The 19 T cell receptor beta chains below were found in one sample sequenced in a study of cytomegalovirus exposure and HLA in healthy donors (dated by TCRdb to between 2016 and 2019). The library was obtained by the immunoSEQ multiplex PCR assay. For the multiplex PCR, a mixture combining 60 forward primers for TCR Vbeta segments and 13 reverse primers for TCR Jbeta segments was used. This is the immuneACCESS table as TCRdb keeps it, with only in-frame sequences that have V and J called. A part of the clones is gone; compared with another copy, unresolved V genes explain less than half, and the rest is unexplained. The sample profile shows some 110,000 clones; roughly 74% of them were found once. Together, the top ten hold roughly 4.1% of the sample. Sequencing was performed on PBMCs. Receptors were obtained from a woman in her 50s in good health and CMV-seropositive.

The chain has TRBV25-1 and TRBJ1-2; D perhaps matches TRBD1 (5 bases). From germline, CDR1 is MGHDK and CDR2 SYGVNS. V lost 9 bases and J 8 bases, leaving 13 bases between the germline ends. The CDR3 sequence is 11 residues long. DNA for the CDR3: TGTGCCAGTGGGGGGTCGCGCGGCTACACCTTC. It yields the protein CASGGSRGYTF.

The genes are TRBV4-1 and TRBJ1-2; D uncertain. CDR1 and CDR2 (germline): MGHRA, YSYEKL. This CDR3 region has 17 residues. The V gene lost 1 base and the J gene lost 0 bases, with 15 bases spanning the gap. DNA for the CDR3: TGCGCCAGCAGCCAAGGTGATCCAGGTACTCCTAACTATGGCTACACCTTC. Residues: CASSQGDPGTPNYGYTF.

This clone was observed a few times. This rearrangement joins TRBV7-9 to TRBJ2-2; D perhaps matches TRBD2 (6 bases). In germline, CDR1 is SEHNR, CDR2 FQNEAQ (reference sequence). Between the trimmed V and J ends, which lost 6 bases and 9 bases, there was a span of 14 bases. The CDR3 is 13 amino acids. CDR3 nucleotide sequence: TGTGCCAGCAGGCCGGGGGAGGCCCGGGAGCTGTTTTTT. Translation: CASRPGEARELFF. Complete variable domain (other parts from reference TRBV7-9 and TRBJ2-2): DTGVSQNPRHKITKRGQNVTFRCDPISEHNRLYWYRQTLGQGPEFLTYFQNEAQLEKSRLLSDRFSAERPKGSFSTLEIQRTEQGDSAMYLCASRPGEARELFFGEGSRLTVL.

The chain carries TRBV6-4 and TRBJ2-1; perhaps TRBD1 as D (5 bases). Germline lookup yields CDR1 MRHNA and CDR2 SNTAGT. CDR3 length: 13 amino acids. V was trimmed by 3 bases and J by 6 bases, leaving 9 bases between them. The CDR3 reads CASSEERGNEQFF. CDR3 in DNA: TGTGCCAGCAGTGAGGAAAGGGGCAATGAGCAGTTCTTC.

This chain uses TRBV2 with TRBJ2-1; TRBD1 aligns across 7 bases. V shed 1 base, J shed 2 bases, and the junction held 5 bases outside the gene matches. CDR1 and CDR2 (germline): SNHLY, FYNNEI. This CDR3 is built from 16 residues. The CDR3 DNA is TGTGCCAGCAGTGAAGTCCGGACAGGTCCCTACAATGAGCAGTTCTTC. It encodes CASSEVRTGPYNEQFF. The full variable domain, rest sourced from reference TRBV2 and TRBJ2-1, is EPEVTQTPSHQVTQMGQEVILRCVPISNHLYFYWYRQILGQKVEFLVSFYNNEISEKSEIFDDQFSVERPDGSNFTLKIRSTKLEDSAMYFCASSEVRTGPYNEQFFGPGTRLTVL.

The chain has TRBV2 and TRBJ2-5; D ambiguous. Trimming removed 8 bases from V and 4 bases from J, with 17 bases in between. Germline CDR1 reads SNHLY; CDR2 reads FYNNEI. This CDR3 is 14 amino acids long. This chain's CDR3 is CASEDSVFRETQYF. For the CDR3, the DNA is TGTGCCAGCGAAGATTCGGTTTTTCGAGAGACCCAGTACTTC.

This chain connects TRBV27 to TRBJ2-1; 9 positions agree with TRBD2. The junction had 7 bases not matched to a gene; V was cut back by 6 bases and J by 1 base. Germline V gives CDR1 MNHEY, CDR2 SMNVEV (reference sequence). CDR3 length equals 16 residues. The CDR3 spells CASRAIAGASYNEQFF. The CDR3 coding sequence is TGTGCCAGCAGGGCCATAGCGGGGGCGTCCTACAATGAGCAGTTCTTC.

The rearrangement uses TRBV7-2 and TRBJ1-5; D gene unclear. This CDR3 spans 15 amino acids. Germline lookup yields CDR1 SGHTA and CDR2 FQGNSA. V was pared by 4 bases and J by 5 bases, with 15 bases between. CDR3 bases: TGTGCCAGCAGCTACGAGGGAGCACCCTATCAGCCCCAGCATTTT. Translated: CASSYEGAPYQPQHF.

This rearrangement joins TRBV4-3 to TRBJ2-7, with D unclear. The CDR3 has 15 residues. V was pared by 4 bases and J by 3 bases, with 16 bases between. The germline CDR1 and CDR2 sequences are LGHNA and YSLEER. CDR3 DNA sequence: TGCGCCAGCAGCCCTCACCTGACACCCAACTACGAGCAGTACTTC. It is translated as CASSPHLTPNYEQYF.

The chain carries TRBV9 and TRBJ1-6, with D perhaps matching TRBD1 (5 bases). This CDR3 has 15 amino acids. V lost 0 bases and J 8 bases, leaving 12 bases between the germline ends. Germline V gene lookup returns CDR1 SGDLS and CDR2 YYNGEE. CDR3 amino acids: CASSVEAREDSPLHF. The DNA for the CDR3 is TGTGCCAGCAGCGTAGAGGCCAGGGAGGATTCACCCCTCCACTTT.

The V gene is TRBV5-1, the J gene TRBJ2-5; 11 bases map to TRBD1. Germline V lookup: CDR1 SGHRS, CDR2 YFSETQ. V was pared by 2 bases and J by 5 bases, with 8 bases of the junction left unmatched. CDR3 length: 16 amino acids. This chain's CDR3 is CASSFFGQGAGETQYF. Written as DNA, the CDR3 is TGCGCCAGCAGCTTCTTCGGACAGGGGGCGGGGGAGACCCAGTACTTC.

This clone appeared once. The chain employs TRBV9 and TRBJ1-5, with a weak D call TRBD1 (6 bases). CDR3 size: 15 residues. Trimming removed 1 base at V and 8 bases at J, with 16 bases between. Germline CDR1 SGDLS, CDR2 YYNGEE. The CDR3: CASSVTGTPREPQHF. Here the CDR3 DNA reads TGTGCCAGCAGCGTAACCGGGACACCCAGGGAGCCCCAGCATTTT.

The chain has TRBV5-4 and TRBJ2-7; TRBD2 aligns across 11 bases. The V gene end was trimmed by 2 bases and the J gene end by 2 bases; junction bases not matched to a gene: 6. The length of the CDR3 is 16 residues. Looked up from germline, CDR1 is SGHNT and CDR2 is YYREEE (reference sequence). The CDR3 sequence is CASSFGSSGGTYEQYF. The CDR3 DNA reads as TGTGCCAGCAGCTTTGGTTCTAGCGGGGGGACCTACGAGCAGTACTTC.

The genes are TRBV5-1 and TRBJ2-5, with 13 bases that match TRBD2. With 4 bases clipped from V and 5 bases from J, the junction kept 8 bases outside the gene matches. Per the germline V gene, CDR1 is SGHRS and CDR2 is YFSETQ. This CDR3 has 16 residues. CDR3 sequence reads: CASSNGLAGVRETQYF. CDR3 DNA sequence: TGCGCCAGCAGCAACGGACTAGCGGGGGTAAGGGAGACCCAGTACTTC.

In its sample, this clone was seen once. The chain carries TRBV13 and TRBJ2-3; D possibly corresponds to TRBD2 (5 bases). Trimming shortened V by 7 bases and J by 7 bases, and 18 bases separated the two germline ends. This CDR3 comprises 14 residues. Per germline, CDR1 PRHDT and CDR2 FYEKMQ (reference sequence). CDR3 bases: TGTGCCAGCACTCCGGGAACACGGAGAAATACGCAGTATTTT. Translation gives CASTPGTRRNTQYF. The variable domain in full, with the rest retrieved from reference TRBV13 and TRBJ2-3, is AAGVIQSPRHLIKEKRETATLKCYPIPRHDTVYWYQQGPGQDPQFLISFYEKMQSDKGSIPDRFSAQQFSDYHSELNMSSLELGDSALYFCASTPGTRRNTQYFGPGTRLTVL.

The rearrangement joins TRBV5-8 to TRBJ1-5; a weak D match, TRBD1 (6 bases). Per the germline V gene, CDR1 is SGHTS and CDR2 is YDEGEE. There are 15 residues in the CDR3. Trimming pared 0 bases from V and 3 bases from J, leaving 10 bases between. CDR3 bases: TGTGCCAGCAGCTTGGGGGCAGGGGACAATCAGCCCCAGCATTTT. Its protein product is CASSLGAGDNQPQHF.

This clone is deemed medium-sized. The CDR3: CSARTGGKLFF. The CDR3 bases are TGCAGTGCTCGGACAGGCGGAAAACTGTTTTTT. The chain has TRBV20-1 and TRBJ1-4; 7 bases are shared with TRBD1. CDR1 and CDR2 (germline): DFQATT, SNEGSKA (reference sequence). The ends lost 5 bases at V and 10 bases at J; junction bases unmatched: 4. The CDR3 consists of 11 residues.

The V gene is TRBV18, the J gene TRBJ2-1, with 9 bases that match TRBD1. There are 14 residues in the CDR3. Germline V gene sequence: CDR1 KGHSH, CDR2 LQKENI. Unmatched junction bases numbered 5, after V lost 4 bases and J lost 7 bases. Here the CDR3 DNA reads TGTGCCAGCTCACGACGGACAGGGGATAATGAGCAGTTCTTC. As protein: CASSRRTGDNEQFF.

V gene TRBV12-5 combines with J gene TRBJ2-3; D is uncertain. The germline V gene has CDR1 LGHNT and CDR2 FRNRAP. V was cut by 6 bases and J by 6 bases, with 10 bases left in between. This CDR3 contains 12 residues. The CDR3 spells CASGPARDTQYF. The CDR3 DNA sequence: TGTGCTAGTGGGCCTGCTCGGGATACGCAGTATTTT.